This T cell receptor beta chain was identified in a study of monozygotic twins with cystic fibrosis. The CDR3 runs 14 residues. Germline-derived CDR1 and CDR2 are GTSNPN and SVGIG (reference sequence). The ends were cut back, 2 bases at V and 1 base at J, with 9 bases in the middle. TCRdb's copy holds only in-frame clones and misses some; the assay was immunoSEQ multiplex PCR. The data hold fewer than 1,300 clones, with approximately 93% observed a single time. Study outcomes and limitations: Low clonality (median approximately 0.0095) suggested a mostly naive repertoire. J usage was most co-twin-similar in 8 of 16 pairs, V in 13. Monozygotic CF twin pairs shared significantly more nucleotide-identical clonotypes than unrelated CF individuals did.

With respect to this clone: Its antigen remains unknown.

The sequencing input was blood. V usage is TRBV30 and J usage is TRBJ1-3, with TRBD1 as a possible D gene (5 bases). The source is a boy aged 10-17 years with cystic fibrosis. The CDR3 nucleotides read TGTGCCTGGAGTCCACGACAGTCTGGAAACACCATATATTTT. Encoded protein: CAWSPRQSGNTIYF.